These 32 T cell receptor beta chains were sequenced from one sample in a study of blood T cells in healthy people across ages (dated by TCRdb to about 2015). The library was made by 5' RACE. The sample was run on an Illumina HiSeq 2500. A second PCR of about 6 to 12 cycles was performed with a sample-barcoded 5' primer and a J-beta primer mix. TCRdb cleaned the public reads at Q25 with fastp, built clones with MiXCR and kept in-frame beta chains. One record per CDR3 amino acid sequence lists the most common genes and DNA. This sample is represented by 500,000 to 650,000 distinct CDR3 sequences; 25% to 35% of them were singletons. The top ten clones comprise 3% to 4% of the sample. The data were also submitted as part of a second study, on T cells of mothers and their children.

Sequenced: blood. These receptors originate from a boy under 10 years old in good health.

This clonotype was picked up a small number of times. The chain uses TRBV20-1 and TRBJ1-2; D may be TRBD1 (5 bases). The CDR3 has 17 amino acids. V was clipped by 0 bases and J by 2 bases, with 19 bases between them. Germline V gives CDR1 DFQATT, CDR2 SNEGSKA (reference sequence). The DNA of the CDR3 is TGCAGTGCTAGAGATCATAGGGCGGGACGGAGGAACTATGGCTACACCTTC. It is translated as CSARDHRAGRRNYGYTF.

This chain links TRBV6-1 with TRBJ1-6, with TRBD1 matching 12 bases. Germline V gives CDR1 MNHNS, CDR2 SASEGT. The junction had 12 bases not matched to a gene; V was cut back by 8 bases and J by 7 bases. CDR3 length: 17 amino acids. The CDR3 is CASRGGQGAHKNSPLHF. The CDR3 DNA reads as TGTGCCAGCCGGGGGGGACAGGGGGCGCATAAGAATTCACCCCTCCACTTT.

CDR3 region: CSVDPGQYGYTF. The CDR3 nucleotides are TGCAGCGTTGACCCCGGGCAGTATGGCTACACCTTC. The V gene is TRBV29-1, the J gene TRBJ1-2; D gene unclear. Germline CDR1 reads SQVTM; CDR2 reads ANQGSEA. The CDR3 loop spans 12 amino acids. The ends were cut back, 3 bases at V and 5 bases at J, with 10 bases in the middle.

In its sample, this clonotype was seen a few times. Germline is not matched at one junction end, which may reflect a read error. The chain links TRBV4-3 to TRBJ2-1; 8 bases line up with TRBD1. Germline-derived CDR1 and CDR2 are LGHNA and YSLEER. There are 16 residues in the CDR3. CDR3 amino acids: CAGSQDRGRAYNEQFF. The CDR3 DNA is TGCGCCGGCAGCCAAGACAGGGGCAGAGCCTACAATGAGCAGTTCTTC.

In DNA, the CDR3 is TGCAGTGCTAGAGATTTTACAGGGGGTGTCAGGGCCGGGGAGCTGTTTTTT. Residues: CSARDFTGGVRAGELFF. This chain connects TRBV20-1 to TRBJ2-2; 8 positions match TRBD1. The V and J ends lost 0 bases and 6 bases, in that order; junction bases with no gene match: 12. Germline V lookup: CDR1 DFQATT, CDR2 SNEGSKA (reference sequence). The CDR3 spans 17 residues.

This clonotype has a handful of counts. The chain joins TRBV4-3 to TRBJ2-5; tentative D call: TRBD1 (5 bases). CDR3 size: 17 residues. Trimming removed 3 bases from V and 4 bases from J, with 21 bases in between. CDR1 is LGHNA and CDR2 is YSLEER in the germline V gene. CDR3 bases: TGCGCCAGCAGCCATGGGTCCCCTCGTCTTAGGGGAGAGACCCAGTACTTC. Its protein is CASSHGSPRLRGETQYF.

V is TRBV2 and J is TRBJ1-2; the D is unclear. The germline V gene has CDR1 SNHLY and CDR2 FYNNEI. The CDR3 consists of 12 residues. V was pared by 6 bases and J by 5 bases, with 10 bases between. CDR3 protein: CASSLETYGYTF. Written as DNA, the CDR3 is TGTGCCAGCAGCTTAGAGACTTATGGCTACACCTTC.

The chain recombines TRBV7-2 with TRBJ2-5; D gene uncertain. Matching the DNA end better, TRBJ2-1 makes the J call doubtful. Germline values: CDR1 SGHTA, CDR2 FQGNSA. The CDR3 covers 14 residues. CDR3 residues: CASSLSLDRVEQFF. The CDR3 DNA reads TGTGCCAGCAGCTTAAGTCTAGATCGGGTTGAGCAGTTCTTC.

This clonotype appeared many times. The chain is built from TRBV20-1 and TRBJ1-1; D is undetermined. Per germline, CDR1 DFQATT and CDR2 SNEGSKA (reference sequence). The V and J ends lost 6 bases and 5 bases respectively, with 13 bases between them. This CDR3 spans 12 amino acids. CDR3 region: CSAKWGDTEAFF. The CDR3 DNA reads TGCAGTGCCAAGTGGGGAGATACTGAAGCTTTCTTT.

This clonotype has just a few counts. The rearrangement joins TRBV28 to TRBJ2-7; D possibly corresponds to TRBD1 (6 bases). CDR3 length equals 14 residues. The germline V gene has CDR1 MDHEN and CDR2 SYDVKM. Trimming took off 8 bases at V and 4 bases at J, with 18 bases between the two ends. The CDR3 is CASCSRDKGYEQYF. The CDR3 DNA reads as TGTGCCAGCTGTAGCCGGGACAAGGGGTACGAGCAGTACTTC. Full variable domain (missing parts from reference TRBV28 and TRBJ2-7): DVKVTQSSRYLVKRTGEKVFLECVQDMDHENMFWYRQDPGLGLRLIYFSYDVKMKEKGDIPEGYSVSREKKERFSLILESASTNQTSMYLCASCSRDKGYEQYFGPGTRLTVT.

The chain employs TRBV7-9 and TRBJ2-1; D unclear. The V gene's germline CDR1 is SEHNR and CDR2 FQNEAQ (reference sequence). The CDR3 runs to 15 residues. The V end lost 1 base, the J end lost 7 bases, and 14 bases lay between the germline ends. This CDR3 reads CASSLVTLAINEQFF. CDR3 DNA: TGTGCCAGCAGCTTAGTTACTCTGGCTATTAATGAGCAGTTCTTC.

This clonotype was detected a few times. The rearrangement uses TRBV12-5 and TRBJ1-2; 11 positions match TRBD1. Unmatched junction bases numbered 8, after V lost 5 bases and J lost 3 bases. The CDR3 length is 16 residues. The V gene's germline CDR1 is LGHNT and CDR2 FRNRAP. The CDR3 sequence is CASGLGQGAEDYGYTF. CDR3 DNA sequence: TGTGCTAGTGGTCTCGGACAGGGGGCCGAGGACTATGGCTACACCTTC.

There are a few counts of this clonotype. The chain is built from TRBV20-1 and TRBJ2-3; 8 bases map to TRBD2. The CDR3 sequence is 13 residues long. After removal of 3 bases from V and 4 bases from J, the junction contained 3 bases not matched to a gene. Germline V gene data show CDR1 as DFQATT and CDR2 as SNEGSKA (reference sequence). The CDR3 sequence: CSARGAGADTQYF. In DNA form, the CDR3 reads TGCAGTGCTAGGGGAGCGGGGGCAGATACGCAGTATTTT.

This clonotype has a count of ten or more. This sequence joins TRBV29-1 and TRBJ2-5; 8 nucleotides match TRBD2. The CDR3 is 12 amino acids. V lost 3 bases to trimming and J lost 5 bases; unmatched junction nucleotides: 2. Germline V gives CDR1 SQVTM, CDR2 ANQGSEA. The CDR3 DNA sequence: TGCAGCGTTGAGGCGGGGGGTGAGACCCAGTACTTC. Amino acids: CSVEAGGETQYF.

There are a few counts of this clonotype. A much larger clone sits a single nucleotide away, making a read error possible. The chain has TRBV12-3 or TRBV12-4 and TRBJ2-5; the match to TRBD2 covers 9 bases. V lost 6 bases and J lost 5; bases outside the gene matches: 16. The CDR3 covers 17 residues. The CDR3 here is CASSIGLAREIGETQYF. CDR3 sequence (DNA): TGTGCCAGCAGCATCGGACTAGCGAGAGAGATAGGGGAGACCCAGTACTTC.

The genes are TRBV5-1 and TRBJ1-2; D uncertain. The CDR3 contains 15 residues. Trimming stripped 3 bases from V and 0 bases from J, with 12 bases between. The germline CDR1 and CDR2 sequences are SGHRS and YFSETQ. CDR3 in DNA: TGCGCCAGCAGCTATTACGCCGGGGCTAACTATGGCTACACCTTC. This sequence encodes CASSYYAGANYGYTF.

A few counts support this clonotype. V and J are TRBV2 and TRBJ2-2; weak D call: TRBD1 (5 bases). Germline V gene lookup returns CDR1 SNHLY and CDR2 FYNNEI. Trimming took off 5 bases at V and 4 bases at J, with 14 bases between the two ends. The CDR3 has 15 residues. The CDR3 reads CASSLPPGSTGELFF. DNA for the CDR3: TGTGCCAGCAGTCTTCCCCCAGGGTCCACCGGGGAGCTGTTTTTT.

V is TRBV6-6 and J is TRBJ1-4, with TRBD1 matching over 10 bases. J was trimmed by 8 bases and V by 6 bases; bases with no gene match: 6. There are 14 residues in the CDR3. Germline CDR1 MNHNY, CDR2 SVGAGI (reference sequence). The CDR3 is CASRTGQGTEKLFF. DNA for the CDR3: TGTGCCAGCAGAACGGGACAGGGGACAGAAAAACTGTTTTTT.

This clonotype was detected a few times. The rearrangement links TRBV7-9 to TRBJ1-6, with D perhaps TRBD1 (5 bases). The CDR3 length is 14 residues. V lost 2 bases and J lost 14, with 16 bases in between. CDR1 is SEHNR and CDR2 is FQNEAQ in the germline V gene (reference sequence). DNA of the CDR3: TGTGCCAGCAGCTTATTGGCAGGGAAGGCTTCCCTCCACTTT. It encodes CASSLLAGKASLHF. Together with reference TRBV7-9 and TRBJ1-6, the CDR3 gives the full variable domain: DTGVSQNPRHKITKRGQNVTFRCDPISEHNRLYWYRQTLGQGPEFLTYFQNEAQLEKSRLLSDRFSAERPKGSFSTLEIQRTEQGDSAMYLCASSLLAGKASLHFGNGTRLTVT.

The V and J genes are TRBV6-5 and TRBJ1-2; the D gene is possibly TRBD1 (6 bases). In germline, CDR1 is MNHEY, CDR2 SVGAGI. The CDR3 is made up of 13 amino acids. V gave up 0 bases and J gave up 8 bases, with 10 bases separating them. CDR3 residues: CASSYSGGEGYTF. CDR3 DNA: TGTGCCAGCAGTTACTCGGGGGGCGAGGGCTACACCTTC.

V usage is TRBV12-3 or TRBV12-4 and J usage is TRBJ2-2; D is ambiguous. Trimming stripped 6 bases from V and 6 bases from J, with 11 bases between. The CDR3 extends over 13 amino acids. The CDR3 region is CASSVDGSGELFF. The CDR3 bases are TGTGCCAGCAGCGTAGACGGGTCCGGGGAGCTGTTTTTT.

This clonotype was counted only a few times. The chain carries TRBV7-2 and TRBJ2-5; TRBD2 might be the D (5 bases). Trimming removed 5 bases from V and 3 bases from J, with 16 bases in between. CDR1 and CDR2 from the germline V gene are SGHTA and FQGNSA. The CDR3 covers 15 residues. In nucleotides, the CDR3 is TGTGCCAGCAGCCCCCAATGGAGGATAGAAGAGACCCAGTACTTC. As protein: CASSPQWRIEETQYF.

This sequence joins TRBV6-5 and TRBJ2-3; the D call may be TRBD1 or TRBD2 (5 bases each). CDR3 length: 13 residues. V lost 8 bases and J lost 2, with 11 bases in between. Germline assignment: CDR1 MNHEY and CDR2 SVGAGI. CDR3: CASAGGFTDTQYF. The DNA for the CDR3 is TGTGCCAGCGCTGGGGGTTTCACAGATACGCAGTATTTT.

This clonotype was found a few times. The chain joins TRBV12-3 or TRBV12-4 to TRBJ2-3; the match to TRBD2 covers 11 bases. Trimming cost V 5 bases and J 6 bases; bases outside gene matches: 13. This CDR3 region has 17 residues. DNA of the CDR3: TGTGCCAGCAGTCCCGGGACTAGCGGCCCGAATAGGGATACGCAGTATTTT. It specifies CASSPGTSGPNRDTQYF.

The gene calls are TRBV9 and TRBJ1-3; D call uncertain. V lost 0 bases and J lost 1, with 5 bases in between. CDR3 length: 14 amino acids. The germline V gene has CDR1 SGDLS and CDR2 YYNGEE. CDR3 sequence (DNA): TGTGCCAGCAGCGTAGCGCGTTCTGGAAACACCATATATTTT. This translates into CASSVARSGNTIYF.

This chain connects TRBV15 to TRBJ2-2; D possibly uses TRBD1 or TRBD2 (5 bases each). CDR1 is LNHNV, CDR2 YYDKDF, per germline (reference sequence). The V gene lost 1 base and the J gene lost 6 bases, with 9 bases spanning the gap. CDR3 length equals 14 residues. The CDR3: CATSRAGGAGELFF. CDR3 bases: TGTGCCACCAGCAGAGCTGGGGGTGCCGGGGAGCTGTTTTTT.

The CDR3 sequence: CASSSQGTETQYF. CDR3 sequence (DNA): TGCGCCAGCAGCTCGCAGGGAACTGAGACCCAGTACTTC. V usage is TRBV5-1 and J usage is TRBJ2-5; a weak D match, TRBD1 (5 bases). The CDR3 totals 13 residues. Germline V gives CDR1 SGHRS, CDR2 YFSETQ. V shed 3 bases and J shed 5 bases, with 11 bases lying between them.

For this clonotype: An end of the junction does not agree with germline; a read error may underlie this. V and J are TRBV15 and TRBJ2-1, with 9 positions matching TRBD1. CDR1 and CDR2 (germline): LNHNV, YYDKDF (reference sequence). CDR3 length equals 16 residues. DNA for the CDR3: TGTGCCACCAGCGGAGATGAGGACAGGGGAGAGGATGAGCAGTTCTTC. Encoded protein: CATSGDEDRGEDEQFF.

This clonotype was detected only a few times. This chain joins TRBV20-1 and TRBJ1-4; 7 bases match TRBD1. After removal of 5 bases from V and 7 bases from J, the junction contained 10 bases not matched to a gene. Germline CDR1 reads DFQATT; CDR2 reads SNEGSKA (reference sequence). This CDR3 comprises 14 residues. CDR3 loop: CSAGQGVAGEKLFF. Written as DNA, the CDR3 is TGCAGTGCTGGGCAGGGGGTTGCTGGTGAAAAACTGTTTTTT.

This clonotype was observed a handful of times. The chain carries TRBV5-1 and TRBJ1-5; 7 nucleotides align to TRBD1. The germline V gene has CDR1 SGHRS and CDR2 YFSETQ. The trim removed 0 bases at V and 8 bases at J, leaving 5 bases unmatched. This CDR3 is built from 14 residues. The CDR3, as DNA: TGCGCCAGCAGCTTGGAGGCAGGGGGTGAGCCCCAGCATTTT. Amino acid sequence: CASSLEAGGEPQHF.

This clonotype was seen a few times. The rearrangement uses TRBV20-1 and TRBJ2-1; TRBD1 is a possible D gene (5 bases). Looked up from germline, CDR1 is DFQATT and CDR2 is SNEGSKA (reference sequence). The CDR3 consists of 17 residues. Trimming left V 1 base short and J 3 bases short, with 19 bases between. DNA of the CDR3: TGCAGTGCTAGAGCATCCCTGGGGCCCCTTTTCTACAATGAGCAGTTCTTC. It is translated as CSARASLGPLFYNEQFF.

CDR3 sequence (DNA): TGTGCCAGCAGTCCGGGACTCAGCCCAGGGAACACCGGGGAGCTGTTTTTT. Translation gives CASSPGLSPGNTGELFF. This chain joins TRBV28 and TRBJ2-2; D is possibly TRBD2 (6 bases). Trimming shortened V by 5 bases and J by 1 base, and 17 bases separated the two germline ends. The germline V gene has CDR1 MDHEN and CDR2 SYDVKM. The length of the CDR3 is 17 residues.